This entry concerns a single T cell receptor beta chain. Its antigen remains unknown. This sample includes further DNA sequences coding for the same CDR3. This sample stems from a study of cytomegalovirus exposure and HLA in healthy donors. Healthy bone marrow donors made up the donor group. The CDR3 runs to 14 residues. Germline CDR1 and CDR2: SGHRS and YFSETQ. The ends were cut back, 3 bases at V and 3 bases at J, with 10 bases in the middle. Broader study findings: V segments that were indistinguishable, TRBV6-2 and TRBV6-3 among them, were omitted from analysis.

Primers: 60 Vbeta forward and 13 Jbeta reverse. Using immunoSEQ multiplex PCR, the repertoire was profiled, and TCRdb retains in-frame clones only, with some absent. The data contain fewer than 200,000 clones, around four fifths of them singletons. The J gene is TRBJ2-1, the V gene TRBV5-1, with D tentatively TRBD1 (6 bases). The material sequenced was PBMCs. The clonotype was recovered from a woman in her forties or fifties in good health and CMV-seronegative. CDR3 nucleotides: TGCGCCAGCAGCTCCGGACAGAACTACAATGAGCAGTTCTTC. Protein product: CASSSGQNYNEQFF.